This T cell receptor (beta chain) was observed in a study of cytotoxic CD8 clonotypes in ibrutinib-treated CLL. Study-wide context: Across the patients, roughly 10 were relapsed/refractory, some 14 treatment-naive and 17 to 18 IGHV unmutated. Sample averages reached around 270,000 productive templates and tens of thousands of productive rearrangements. Among responders, some 25 were partial and 2 complete; after median around 68 months, around 14 stayed remitted and 12 progressed.

Germline V gene lookup returns CDR1 KGHSH and CDR2 LQKENI. Trimming stripped 3 bases from V and 5 bases from J, with 13 bases between. The CDR3 spans 14 residues. Study-level results: Private clonotypes, not public ones, expanded at ibrutinib response.

This clone was observed a single time. Its antigen is as yet unknown. TCRdb's copy holds only in-frame clones and misses some; the assay was immunoSEQ multiplex PCR. The table includes approximately 22,000 clones, 70% to 80% detected once. This receptor was obtained from a human donor with chronic lymphocytic leukemia. The sequences come from PBMCs, collected before ibrutinib treatment. V gene TRBV18 combines with J gene TRBJ2-5; tentative D call: TRBD1 (7 bases). The CDR3 DNA is TGTGCCAGCTCACCGGGGGGACAGACGGAGACCCAGTACTTC. Protein sequence: CASSPGGQTETQYF. Filled out from reference TRBV18 and TRBJ2-5, the complete variable domain reads NAGVMQNPRHLVRRRGQEARLRCSPMKGHSHVYWYRQLPEEGLKFMVYLQKENIIDESGMPKERFSAEFPKEGPSILRIQQVVRGDSAAYFCASSPGGQTETQYFGPGTRLLVL.